This T cell receptor (beta chain) was obtained from a study of cytomegalovirus exposure and HLA in healthy donors. Study-level information: The 550 to 700 first-cohort repertoires and the 95 to 150 validation repertoires shared the same platform, a later analysis reported. Whole-study findings and limits: Rare sequences made up most TCRs, while some public TCRs were found in many donors. Among TCR beta chains, those listed as cytomegalovirus-associated numbered under 200. Clusters of TCRs from the first cohort tended to co-occur in the roughly 120 validation repertoires (as a later analysis found).

V was trimmed by 3 bases and J by 4 bases, leaving 6 bases between them. This CDR3 spans 13 amino acids. Germline loops: CDR1 MGHDK, CDR2 SYGVNS. Remarks on this clone: No antigen is known for it.

Sequenced by immunoSEQ multiplex PCR; TCRdb stores in-frame clones only, minus some. The sample gives 250,000 to 300,000 clones, around 90% of which show up once; roughly 0.4% is in the top ten. Sequencing was done on a sample of PBMCs. The clonotype comes from a woman aged 18-30 years in good health and CMV-seronegative. The rearrangement joins TRBV25-1 to TRBJ2-2, with a weak D call TRBD2 (5 bases). This chain's CDR3 is CASSEAGTGELFF. The DNA of the CDR3 is TGTGCCAGCAGTGAGGCGGGCACCGGGGAGCTGTTTTTT.